This T cell receptor beta chain is drawn from a study of OX40 agonist ivuxolimab in advanced cancers. The study in broad terms: Ivuxolimab was a fully human IgG2 agonistic monoclonal antibody targeting the costimulatory receptor OX40 (CD134). The point of sequencing TCRbeta in the periphery was to test whether ivuxolimab changed TCR sequence diversity and drove clonal T-cell expansion. Three dose-escalation patients achieved partial responses, one with hepatocellular carcinoma and two with cutaneous melanoma. Among the roughly 52 dose-escalation patients, about 19 had hepatocellular carcinoma, about 15 melanoma, 9 renal cell carcinoma and 9 head and neck cancer. Intravenous ivuxolimab was administered to patients every 2 weeks at six dose levels: 0.01, 0.1, 0.3, 1.5, 3 and 10 mg/kg. Patients were allowed to have had prior anti-PD-1, anti-PD-L1 or anti-CTLA-4 therapy, and more than 30% of the dose-escalation patients had previously received checkpoint inhibitors. The monotherapy dose-escalation portion (N = 52 patients) of the phase I ivuxolimab trial is reported in the paper. In the dose-escalation cohort, roughly 80% of patients were male, and the mean age was roughly 60 years, with a range of 23 to 79.

The research as a whole found: The antigen specificity of the peripheral T cells that underwent clonal expansion was not determined. In the 0.1-3.0 mg/kg groups, partial responders were among the patients with the lowest normalized peripheral clonal expansion, particularly in CD8+ T cells. At doses from 0.1 to 3.0 mg/kg, clonal expansion was seen in both CD4+ and CD8+ blood T cells between baseline and week 6. Low levels of normalized T-cell clonal expansion were also shown by some nonresponding patients. After ivuxolimab, more expanded clones were found on average in CD8+ T cells than in CD4+ T cells.

V is reduced by 2 bases and J by 0 bases, leaving a spacing of 11 bases between them. CDR1 MNHEY and CDR2 SVGAGI were looked up in the germline V gene. The cysteine opens and the phenylalanine closes a CDR3 of 16 amino acids. The kept DNA is CDR3 alone, 48 bases in frame from the first base. The trial excluded patients who had a history of autoimmune disease or were on systemic immunosuppression. Peripheral blood for TCR sequencing was collected from all dose cohorts at baseline, on cycle 4 day 1, and on cycle 7 day 1. The samples were drawn from a first-in-human, open-label, multicenter phase I dose-escalation trial of ivuxolimab. Adults with locally advanced or metastatic melanoma, renal cell carcinoma, hepatocellular carcinoma or head and neck squamous cell carcinoma were enrolled in the trial. CD4+ and CD8+ T cells were sorted separately from peripheral blood before TCR sequencing. Remarks on this clone: Its antigen is currently not known. No clone much larger than this one lies a single base away; base qualities are absent.

For sequencing of the TCRbeta CDR3 region, genomic DNA was extracted from the sorted cells. The immunoSEQ Assay was used to sequence the TCRbeta CDR3 regions. TCRdb obtained this table from immuneACCESS and retained in-frame rearrangements with V and J assigned. These tables miss some clones; where compared with another copy, unresolved V genes account for less than half of the shortfall, and the remainder is unexplained. This sample is represented by approximately 20,000 clones; approximately 90% of them were singletons. Clones ranked in the top ten supply around a tenth of the sample. This specimen consisted of CD4+ or CD8+ T cells sorted from blood, obtained in a trial of the OX40 agonist ivuxolimab. The origin of this receptor is an adult with an advanced solid tumor such as melanoma, head and neck, liver or kidney cancer. The V and J genes are TRBV6-5 and TRBJ1-3; a confident D gene designation cannot be given. The DNA sequence is as follows: TGTGCCAGCAGTTACCGTTCGGACGGCTCTGGAAACACCATATATTTT. It specifies CASSYRSDGSGNTIYF.